The clone carrying this T cell receptor beta chain was found many times. Antigen unknown. This sample stems from a study of T cells in Graves' hyperthyroidism and ophthalmopathy. About the research overall: At the time of initial diagnosis and before any treatment, peripheral blood was collected. General observations from the study: Researchers found most expanded thyroid clonotypes above 0.001 in blood as well.

The germline V and J ends were trimmed by 5 bases and 6 bases, with 1 base remaining between them. This CDR3 comprises 9 residues. Germline CDR1 is SEHNR and CDR2 is FQNEAQ (reference sequence). Participants, patients aged 18 to 65, had newly diagnosed hyperthyroidism with a duration under 2 months. Amplification of TCR beta CDR3 regions was performed using RNA transcripts as template. With the HTBI primer set, the TCR CDR3 went through a first round of RT-PCR. Via MiXCR, TCRdb re-called the multiplex PCR reads, giving one row per CDR3 protein. Of around 700,000 distinct CDR3 sequences listed, approximately 18% are singletons.

The chain uses TRBV7-9 and TRBJ1-1; no firm D call. The sequence was obtained from a woman aged 50 to 65 with Graves' hyperthyroidism that later progressed to Graves' ophthalmopathy. Sequencing was performed on blood. This CDR3 reads CASSPEAFF. The CDR3 DNA follows: TGTGCCAGCAGCCCTGAAGCTTTCTTT.